This T cell receptor beta chain was found in a study of OX40 agonist ivuxolimab in advanced cancers. Whole-study context: The eligibility criteria allowed prior anti-PD-1, anti-PD-L1 or anti-CTLA-4 therapy, and around 40% had some. Study-wide findings and caveats: CD4+ and CD8+ T cells in blood underwent clonal expansion by week 6 at 0.1 to 3.0 mg/kg. Not determined was the antigen specificity of the expanded peripheral T cells.

With regard to this clone: What it binds is unknown.

Data came from immunoSEQ multiplex PCR; TCRdb stores just in-frame clones and leaves some out. The sample shows tens of thousands of clones, around 84% of them seen only once. The ends lost 1 base at V and 7 bases at J; junction bases unmatched: 6. The CDR3 sequence is 15 residues long. Per germline, CDR1 SGHRS and CDR2 YFSETQ. This sequence joins TRBV5-1 and TRBJ2-1; 9 nucleotides agree with TRBD2. The input for sequencing was CD4+ or CD8+ T cells sorted from blood, taken in a trial of the OX40 agonist ivuxolimab. The TCR sequence derives from an adult with an advanced solid tumor such as melanoma, head and neck, liver or kidney cancer. The CDR3: CASSLSLAGTNEQFF. In nucleotides, the CDR3 is TGCGCCAGCAGCTTGTCGCTAGCGGGGACAAATGAGCAGTTCTTC.